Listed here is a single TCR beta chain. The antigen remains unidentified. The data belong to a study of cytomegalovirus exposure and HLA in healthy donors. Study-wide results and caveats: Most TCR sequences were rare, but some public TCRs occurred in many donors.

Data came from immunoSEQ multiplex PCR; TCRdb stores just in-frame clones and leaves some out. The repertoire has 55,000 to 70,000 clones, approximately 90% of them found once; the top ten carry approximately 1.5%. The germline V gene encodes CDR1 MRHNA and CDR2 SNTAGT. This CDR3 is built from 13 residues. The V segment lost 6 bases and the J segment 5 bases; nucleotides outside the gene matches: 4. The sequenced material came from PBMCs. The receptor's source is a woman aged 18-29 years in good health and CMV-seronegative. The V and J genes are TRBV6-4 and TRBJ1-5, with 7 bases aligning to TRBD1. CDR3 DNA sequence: TGTGCCAGCAGCCTTGACAGGGATCAGCCCCAGCATTTT. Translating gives CASSLDRDQPQHF.